Listed below are T cell receptor beta chains from one sample, sequenced in a study of blood T cell repertoires in COVID-19. Data came from immunoSEQ multiplex PCR; TCRdb stores just in-frame clones and leaves some out. The data hold 250,000 to 350,000 clones, with around 89% observed a single time. Material for sequencing was PBMCs or T cells enriched from blood (not recorded which). These receptors were collected from a woman under 30 with acute COVID-19. CDR3s leave out the opening cysteine and the closing phenylalanine or tryptophan. D genes are given only for firm matches.

D: NA
V: TRBV14
J: TRBJ2-1
CDR3: ASSYQGFPYNEQF

D: TRBD2
V: TRBV9
J: TRBJ2-7
CDR3: ASSVGGQAGREQY

D: TRBD1
V: TRBV2
J: TRBJ1-1
CDR3: ASSAVLDRGRVGAF

D: TRBD2
V: TRBV27
J: TRBJ2-5
CDR3: ASSSYLAGEETQY

D: NA
V: TRBV7-9
J: TRBJ1-5
CDR3: ASSLAQGVQH

D: TRBD1
V: TRBV6-5
J: TRBJ2-7
CDR3: ASSYGTGEQY

D: NA
V: TRBV27
J: TRBJ1-1
CDR3: ASSFNAVGTEAF

D: NA
V: TRBV10-1
J: TRBJ2-3
CDR3: ASSTEVDTQY

D: NA
V: TRBV5-8
J: TRBJ1-5
CDR3: ASSLSSWDSFNQPQH

D: TRBD1
V: TRBV28
J: TRBJ1-2
CDR3: ASSGGQGGNGYT

D: NA
V: TRBV19
J: TRBJ1-2
CDR3: ASSMTKNYGYT

D: NA
V: TRBV20-1
J: TRBJ2-7
CDR3: SAGAPLEQY

D: TRBD1
V: TRBV29-1
J: TRBJ1-2
CDR3: SDGGTDYGYT

D: NA
V: TRBV28
J: TRBJ1-5
CDR3: ASRLNRNQPQH

D: TRBD2
V: TRBV2
J: TRBJ2-1
CDR3: ASSAPSGSYNEQF

D: TRBD1
V: TRBV27
J: TRBJ2-2
CDR3: ASSLSGWTGWNTGELF

D: NA
V: TRBV24-1
J: TRBJ1-2
CDR3: ATSDPQGSGYT

D: NA
V: TRBV9
J: TRBJ2-7
CDR3: ASSPTRQFSFYEQY

D: TRBD1
V: TRBV5-1
J: TRBJ1-4
CDR3: ASSLINRGANEKLF

D: NA
V: TRBV4-1
J: TRBJ2-3
CDR3: ASSQSVERTDTQY

D: NA
V: TRBV27
J: TRBJ1-4
CDR3: ASSFAGDGEKLF

D: TRBD1
V: TRBV19
J: TRBJ1-5
CDR3: ASSIGQGEYQPQH

D: NA
V: TRBV27
J: TRBJ2-1
CDR3: ASSPAESSYNEQF

D: NA
V: TRBV5-1
J: TRBJ1-1
CDR3: ASSLAHGADTEAF

D: TRBD1
V: TRBV4-1
J: TRBJ2-3
CDR3: ASSRGTGTDTQY

D: TRBD1
V: TRBV18
J: TRBJ1-2
CDR3: ASSPGTGGGYT

D: TRBD2
V: TRBV6-2/TRBV6-3
J: TRBJ2-2
CDR3: ASSRTSGTTGELF

D: TRBD1
V: TRBV9
J: TRBJ1-3
CDR3: ASSQGGSHSGNTIY

D: NA
V: TRBV7-2
J: TRBJ1-1
CDR3: ASSPQGGTEAF